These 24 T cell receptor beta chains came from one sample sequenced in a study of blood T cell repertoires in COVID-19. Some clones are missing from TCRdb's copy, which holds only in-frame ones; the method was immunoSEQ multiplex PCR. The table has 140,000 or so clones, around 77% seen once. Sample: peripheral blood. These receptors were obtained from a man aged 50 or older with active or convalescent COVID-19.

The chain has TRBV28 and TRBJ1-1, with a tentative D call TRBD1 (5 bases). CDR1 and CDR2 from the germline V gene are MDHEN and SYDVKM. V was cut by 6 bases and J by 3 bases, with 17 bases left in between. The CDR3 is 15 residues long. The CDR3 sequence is CASSPIQEWDTEAFF. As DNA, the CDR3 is TGTGCCAGCAGCCCTATACAGGAATGGGACACTGAAGCTTTCTTT.

DNA for the CDR3: TGTGCCAGCAGTTTACCCTTCGGGGGGGGTGAAAAACTGTTTTTT. It is translated as CASSLPFGGGEKLFF. This chain uses TRBV28 with TRBJ1-4; the D gene is possibly TRBD1 (5 bases). V lost 2 bases to trimming and J lost 7 bases, with 14 bases between them. CDR3 size: 15 residues. Germline V gene data show CDR1 as MDHEN and CDR2 as SYDVKM.

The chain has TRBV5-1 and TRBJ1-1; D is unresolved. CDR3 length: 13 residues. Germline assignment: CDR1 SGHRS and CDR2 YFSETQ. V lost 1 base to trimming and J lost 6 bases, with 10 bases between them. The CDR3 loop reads CASSLILAAEAFF. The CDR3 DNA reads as TGCGCCAGCAGCTTGATTTTGGCAGCTGAAGCTTTCTTT.

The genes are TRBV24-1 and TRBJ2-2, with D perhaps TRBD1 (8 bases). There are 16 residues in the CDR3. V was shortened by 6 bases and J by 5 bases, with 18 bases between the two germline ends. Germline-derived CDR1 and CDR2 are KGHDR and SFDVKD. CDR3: CATSITGGGPTGELFF. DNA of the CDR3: TGTGCCACCAGTATAACAGGGGGAGGGCCGACCGGGGAGCTGTTTTTT.

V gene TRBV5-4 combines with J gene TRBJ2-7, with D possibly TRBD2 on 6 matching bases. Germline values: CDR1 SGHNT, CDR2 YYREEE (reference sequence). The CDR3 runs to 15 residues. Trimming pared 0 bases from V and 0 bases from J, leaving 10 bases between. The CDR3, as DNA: TGTGCCAGCAGCTTGGCAGGGACTCTCTCCTACGAGCAGTACTTC. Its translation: CASSLAGTLSYEQYF.

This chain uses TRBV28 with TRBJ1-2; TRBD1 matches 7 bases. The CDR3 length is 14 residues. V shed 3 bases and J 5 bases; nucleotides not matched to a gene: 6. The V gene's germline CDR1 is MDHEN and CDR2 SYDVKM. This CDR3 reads CASSFQGGAYGYTF. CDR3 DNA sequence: TGTGCCAGCAGTTTTCAAGGGGGCGCGTATGGCTACACCTTC.

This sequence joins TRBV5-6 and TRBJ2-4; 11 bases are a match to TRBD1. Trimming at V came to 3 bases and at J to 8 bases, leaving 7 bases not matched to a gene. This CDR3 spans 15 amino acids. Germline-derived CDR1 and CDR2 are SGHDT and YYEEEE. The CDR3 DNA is TGTGCCAGCAGCTCTGTGGGACAGGGGGAGGACATTCAGTACTTC. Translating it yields CASSSVGQGEDIQYF.

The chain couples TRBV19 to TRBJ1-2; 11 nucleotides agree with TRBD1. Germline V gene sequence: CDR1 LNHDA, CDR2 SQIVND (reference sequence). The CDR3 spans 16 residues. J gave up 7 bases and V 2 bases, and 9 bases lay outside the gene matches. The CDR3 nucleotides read TGTGCCAGTAGTATAAATGGAGGACAGGGGGCTTCTGGCTACACCTTC. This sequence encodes CASSINGGQGASGYTF.

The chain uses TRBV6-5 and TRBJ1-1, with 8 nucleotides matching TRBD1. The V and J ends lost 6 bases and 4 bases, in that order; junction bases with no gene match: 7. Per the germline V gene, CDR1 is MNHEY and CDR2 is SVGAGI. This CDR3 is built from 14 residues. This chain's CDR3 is CASSRTGRGTEAFF. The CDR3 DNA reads TGTGCCAGCAGCCGGACAGGGCGTGGCACTGAAGCTTTCTTT.

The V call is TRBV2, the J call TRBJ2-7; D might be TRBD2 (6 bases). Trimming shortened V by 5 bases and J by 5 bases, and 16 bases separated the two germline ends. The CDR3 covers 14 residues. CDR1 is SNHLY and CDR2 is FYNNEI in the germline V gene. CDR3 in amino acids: CASSKWPAGNEQYF. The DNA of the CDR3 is TGTGCCAGCAGTAAATGGCCGGCGGGGAACGAGCAGTACTTC.

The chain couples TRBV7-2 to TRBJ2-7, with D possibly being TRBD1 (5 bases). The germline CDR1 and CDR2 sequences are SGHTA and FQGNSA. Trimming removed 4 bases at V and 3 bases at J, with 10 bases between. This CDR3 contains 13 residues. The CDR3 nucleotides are TGTGCCAGCAGCTACTATCAGGGCTACGAGCAGTACTTC. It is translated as CASSYYQGYEQYF.

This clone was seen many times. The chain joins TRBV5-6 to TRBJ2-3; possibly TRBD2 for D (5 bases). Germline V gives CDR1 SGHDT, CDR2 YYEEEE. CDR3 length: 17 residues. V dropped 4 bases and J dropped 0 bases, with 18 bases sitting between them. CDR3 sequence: CASSLSPAALSTDTQYF. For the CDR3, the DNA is TGTGCCAGCAGCCTGAGCCCAGCGGCGCTTAGCACAGATACGCAGTATTTT.

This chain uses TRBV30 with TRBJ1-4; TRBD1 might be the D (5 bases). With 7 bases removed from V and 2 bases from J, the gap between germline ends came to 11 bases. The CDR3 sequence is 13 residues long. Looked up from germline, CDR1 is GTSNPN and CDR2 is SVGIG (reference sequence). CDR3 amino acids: CAFTGPTNEKLFF. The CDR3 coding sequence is TGTGCCTTTACAGGCCCCACTAATGAAAAACTGTTTTTT.

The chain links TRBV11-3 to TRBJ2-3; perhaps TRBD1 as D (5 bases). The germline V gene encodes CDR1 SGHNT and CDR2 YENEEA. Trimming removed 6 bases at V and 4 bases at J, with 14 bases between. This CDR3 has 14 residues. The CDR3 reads CASRLGQGADTQYF. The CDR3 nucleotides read TGTGCCAGCAGACTGGGGCAGGGTGCAGATACGCAGTATTTT.

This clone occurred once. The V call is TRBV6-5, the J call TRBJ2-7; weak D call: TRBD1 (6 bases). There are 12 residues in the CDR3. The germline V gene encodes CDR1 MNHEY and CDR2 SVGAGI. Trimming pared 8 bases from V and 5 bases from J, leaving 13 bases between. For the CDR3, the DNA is TGTGCCAGCGGCAGGGGATCCAACGAGCAGTACTTC. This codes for CASGRGSNEQYF.

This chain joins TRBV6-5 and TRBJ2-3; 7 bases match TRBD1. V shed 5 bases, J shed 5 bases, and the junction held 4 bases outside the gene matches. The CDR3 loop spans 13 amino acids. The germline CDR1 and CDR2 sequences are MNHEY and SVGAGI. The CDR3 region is CASSTGVEDTQYF. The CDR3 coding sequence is TGTGCCAGCAGTACAGGGGTGGAAGATACGCAGTATTTT.

CDR3 sequence reads: CASSSGILGAYGYTF. The DNA of the CDR3 is TGTGCCAGCAGCTCGGGAATCTTGGGGGCCTATGGCTACACCTTC. J is TRBJ1-2 and V is TRBV7-9, with a weak D call TRBD1 (6 bases). Germline CDR1 and CDR2: SEHNR and FQNEAQ (reference sequence). V lost 4 bases and J 4 bases, leaving 16 bases between the germline ends. The CDR3 contains 15 residues.

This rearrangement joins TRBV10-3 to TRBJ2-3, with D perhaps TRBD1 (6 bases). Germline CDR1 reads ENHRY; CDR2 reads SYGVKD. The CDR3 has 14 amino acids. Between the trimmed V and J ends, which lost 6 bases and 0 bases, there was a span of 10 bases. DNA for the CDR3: TGTGCCATCAGACAGGGCACTAGCACAGATACGCAGTATTTT. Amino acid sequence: CAIRQGTSTDTQYF.

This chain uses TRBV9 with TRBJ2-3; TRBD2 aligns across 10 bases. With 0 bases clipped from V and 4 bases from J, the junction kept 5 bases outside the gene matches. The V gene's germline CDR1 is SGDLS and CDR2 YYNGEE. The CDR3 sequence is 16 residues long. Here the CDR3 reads CASSVEGTSAADTQYF. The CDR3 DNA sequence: TGTGCCAGCAGCGTAGAGGGGACTAGCGCGGCAGATACGCAGTATTTT. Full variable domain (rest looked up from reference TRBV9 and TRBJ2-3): DSGVTQTPKHLITATGQRVTLRCSPRSGDLSVYWYQQSLDQGLQFLIQYYNGEERAKGNILERFSAQQFPDLHSELNLSSLELGDSALYFCASSVEGTSAADTQYFGPGTRLTVL.

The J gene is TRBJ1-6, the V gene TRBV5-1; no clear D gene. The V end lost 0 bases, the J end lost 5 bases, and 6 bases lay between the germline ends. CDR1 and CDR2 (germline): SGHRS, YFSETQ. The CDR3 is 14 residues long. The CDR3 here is CASSLGQNNSPLHF. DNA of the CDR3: TGCGCCAGCAGCTTGGGACAAAATAATTCACCCCTCCACTTT.

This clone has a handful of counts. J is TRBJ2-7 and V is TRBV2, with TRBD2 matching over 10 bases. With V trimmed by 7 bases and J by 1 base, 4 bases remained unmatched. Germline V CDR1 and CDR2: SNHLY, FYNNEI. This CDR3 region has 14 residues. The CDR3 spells CASTLAGASYEQYF. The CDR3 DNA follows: TGTGCCAGCACCCTAGCGGGGGCTTCCTACGAGCAGTACTTC.

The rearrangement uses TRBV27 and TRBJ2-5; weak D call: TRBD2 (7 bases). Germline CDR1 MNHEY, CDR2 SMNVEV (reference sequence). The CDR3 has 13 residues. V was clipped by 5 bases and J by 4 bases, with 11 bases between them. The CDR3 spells CASSGGGGETQYF. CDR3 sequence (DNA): TGTGCCAGCAGTGGGGGCGGGGGAGAGACCCAGTACTTC.

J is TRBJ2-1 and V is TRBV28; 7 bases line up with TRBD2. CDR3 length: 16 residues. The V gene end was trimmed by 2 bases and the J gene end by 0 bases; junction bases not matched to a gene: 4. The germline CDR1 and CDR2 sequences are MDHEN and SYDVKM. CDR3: CASSLSGMSSYNEQFF. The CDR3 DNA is TGTGCCAGCAGTTTAAGCGGGATGAGCTCCTACAATGAGCAGTTCTTC.

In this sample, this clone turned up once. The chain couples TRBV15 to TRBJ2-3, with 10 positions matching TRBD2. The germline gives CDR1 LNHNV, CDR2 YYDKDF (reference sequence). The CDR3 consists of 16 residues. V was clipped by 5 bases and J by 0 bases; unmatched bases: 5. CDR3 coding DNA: TGTGCCACCAGCCCATTGACTAGCGGGAGCACAGATACGCAGTATTTT. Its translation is CATSPLTSGSTDTQYF.